The sequence of this T cell receptor (beta chain) was determined in a study of identical twins (dated by TCRdb to about 2016). In terms of the full investigation: To test whether fetal clonotypes persist, this study deep-sequenced TCR alpha and beta repertoires from monozygotic twins, from unrelated adults of various ages, and from cord blood. To rule out contamination, the twin experiments were replicated at different times with different library preparation protocols.

Library preparation used 5' RACE. Sequencing used an Illumina HiSeq 2000. Template switching added a universal primer binding site, and the final cDNA carried a unique molecular identifier that allowed TCR cDNA molecules to be counted accurately. Specific primers in the conserved constant-segment region were used to synthesize first-strand cDNA for the TCR alpha and beta chains. Each cDNA library was double barcoded, with a SMART-Mk sample barcode plus Illumina barcodes, to control for contamination. TruSeq adapter sequences along with Illumina sample barcodes were introduced in two successive PCR steps. The TCR alpha and beta cDNA libraries were sequenced on the Illumina HiSeq platform using custom primers. Processing in the source paper ran as follows. MiGEC processed the raw reads to extract unique molecular identifiers, while MiXCR was used to determine the CDR3 positions. For each individual, recombination models were inferred using an EM algorithm with the repgenHMM and IGoR tools. Shared clonotype analysis was performed with the tcR package in R, normalizing sharing by the product of cloneset sizes. To study raw recombination without the effects of thymic and clonal selection, out-of-frame nonproductive sequences were analyzed. Using fastp trimming at Q25 and MiXCR clonotype assembly, TCRdb reanalyzed the public sequencing data and kept in-frame beta chains. Rows merge per CDR3 protein into single entries with the most common DNA and genes. The authors' filters were not applied to this entry. The sample data list about 520,000 distinct CDR3 sequences, and roughly 21% of these were observed just once. 0.91% of the sample goes to the ten largest clones.

Concerning this clonotype: Its antigen has not been determined. It has no much larger one-base neighbor in the sample; base qualities were not kept.

Between the V and J ends, shortened by 3 bases and 7 bases respectively, the junction contains 10 bases. The cysteine opens and the phenylalanine closes a CDR3 of 14 amino acids. Only the CDR3 DNA is retained, 42 bases long and in frame from the first base. As encoded in the germline V gene, CDR1 is SGHTA while CDR2 is FQGTGA. Overall study results and their limits: Because the same donors could not be followed over many years, conclusions were based on cross-sectional statistical analysis. A weaker excess of twin sharing was found in beta out-of-frame sequences because the signal-to-noise ratio was lowered by fewer shared sequences. Compared with coincidental sharing between unrelated individuals, out-of-frame TCR alpha sequences shared between twins showed an excess of sequences with low generation probability. Zero-insertion analyses could be partly confounded by invariant T cells such as MAIT and iNKT, although diverse VJ usage argued against such confounding for most clonotypes. Fewer insertions were carried by abundant cord blood beta clonotypes, a similar but weaker trend appeared in young adult naive repertoires, and no such trend appeared in memory repertoires. Recombination models systematically underestimated out-of-frame TCR alpha sharing in monozygotic twins but agreed with sharing between unrelated individuals.

Only healthy Caucasian donors were included. The twin cohort comprised three pairs of female monozygotic twins, all aged about 18 to 30 years. Positive isolation kits from Invitrogen were used to isolate the CD4+ and CD8+ T cell populations. This sample was also put to use in a study of T cells expressing NK-cell markers. Per that second paper: TCR beta-chain repertoires were profiled in sorted CD3+CD56+NKG2C+, CD3+CD56+NKG2C- and CD3+CD56-NKG2C+ T-cell subsets from several donors. Of the eight sequenced donors, seven were found to be HCMV-seropositive and one was found to be HCMV-seronegative. In several experiments an anti-gammadeltaTCR antibody was added to restrict sorting to alphabetaTCR-expressing T cells. In more than 5 donors, the dominant CD3+CD56+NKG2C+ clonotypes were found to rank among the top 10 CD8+ clonotypes and to make up about 1.0-8% of CD8+ T cells. Those dominant clonotypes were again the most abundant among CD3+CD56-NKG2C+ cells in a few donors, at roughly 28.3-65%. Whether the expanded NKG2C-expressing T cell clones were specific for HCMV antigens was left unclear. All eight donors whose samples were sequenced were randomly selected healthy volunteers, three of them men and five women. A commercial ELISA kit detecting HCMV-specific IgG in serum was used to determine HCMV serostatus. MIGEC was used to demultiplex reads and group reads by UMI, and MiTCR was used to assemble and quantify clonotypes. To exclude erroneous sequences, any TCR cDNA sequence not supported by at least two reads was discarded. The tcR package was used for downstream repertoire analysis, and clonotypes were matched across fractions by CDR3 nucleotide sequence plus V segment. VDJmatch was used to annotate antigen specificity against VDJdb, with one amino acid substitution in CDR3 allowed.

Material for sequencing was CD4+ T cells sorted from blood. The sequence joins TRBV7-3 to TRBJ1-6; the D gene assignment is ambiguous. This sequence originates from a woman aged 18 to 35 in good health. The DNA sequence reads TGTGCCAGCAGCTTCCGGGCCAACAATTCACCCCTCCACTTT. Translated, it gives CASSFRANNSPLHF. This CDR3, with the reference TRBV7-3 and TRBJ1-6 proteins standing in past its ends, gives the full variable domain GAGVSQTPSNKVTEKGKYVELRCDPISGHTALYWYRQSLGQGPEFLIYFQGTGAADDSGLPNDRFFAVRPEGSVSTLKIQRTERGDSAVYLCASSFRANNSPLHFGNGTRLTVT.